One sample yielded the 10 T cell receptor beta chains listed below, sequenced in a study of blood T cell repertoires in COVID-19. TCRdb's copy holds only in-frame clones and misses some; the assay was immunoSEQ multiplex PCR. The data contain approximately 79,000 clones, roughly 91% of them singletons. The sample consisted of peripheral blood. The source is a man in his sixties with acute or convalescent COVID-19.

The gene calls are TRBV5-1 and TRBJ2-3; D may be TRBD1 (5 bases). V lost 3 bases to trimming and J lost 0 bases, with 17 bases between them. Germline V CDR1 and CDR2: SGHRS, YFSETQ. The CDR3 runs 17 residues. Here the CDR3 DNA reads TGCGCCAGCAGCTCTAACAAGGGGATGTTTAGCACAGATACGCAGTATTTT. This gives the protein CASSSNKGMFSTDTQYF.

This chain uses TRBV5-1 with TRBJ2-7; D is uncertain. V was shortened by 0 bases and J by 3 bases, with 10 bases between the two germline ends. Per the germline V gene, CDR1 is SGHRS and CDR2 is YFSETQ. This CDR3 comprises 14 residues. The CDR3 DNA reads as TGCGCCAGCAGCTTGGTAGAGGCGAGCTACGAGCAGTACTTC. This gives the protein CASSLVEASYEQYF.

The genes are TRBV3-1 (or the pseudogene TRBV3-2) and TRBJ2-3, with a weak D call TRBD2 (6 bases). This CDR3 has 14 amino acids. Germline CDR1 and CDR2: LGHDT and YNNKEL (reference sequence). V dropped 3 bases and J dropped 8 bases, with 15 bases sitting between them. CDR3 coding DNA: TGTGCCAGCAGCCAGAGTAGCGGATCCGCTACGCAGTATTTT. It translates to CASSQSSGSATQYF.

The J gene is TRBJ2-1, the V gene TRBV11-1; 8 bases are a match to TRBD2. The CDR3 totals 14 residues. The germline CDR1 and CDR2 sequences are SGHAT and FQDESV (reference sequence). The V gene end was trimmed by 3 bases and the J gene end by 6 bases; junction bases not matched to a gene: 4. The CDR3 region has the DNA TGTGCCAGCAGCTTCGGCACTAGCGGCAATGAGCAGTTCTTC. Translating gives CASSFGTSGNEQFF.

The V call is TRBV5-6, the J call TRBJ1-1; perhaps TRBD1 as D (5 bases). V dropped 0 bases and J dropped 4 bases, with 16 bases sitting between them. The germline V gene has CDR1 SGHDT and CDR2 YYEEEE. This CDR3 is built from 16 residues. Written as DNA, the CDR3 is TGTGCCAGCAGCTTGGCGGGCAGAACGGGGGGCACTGAAGCTTTCTTT. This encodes CASSLAGRTGGTEAFF.

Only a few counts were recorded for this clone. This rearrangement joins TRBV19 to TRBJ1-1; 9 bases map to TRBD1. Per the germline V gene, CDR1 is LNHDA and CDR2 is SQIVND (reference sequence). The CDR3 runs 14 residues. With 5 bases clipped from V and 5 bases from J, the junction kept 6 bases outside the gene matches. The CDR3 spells CASSLGQGWTEAFF. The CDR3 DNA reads TGTGCCAGTAGTCTGGGACAGGGATGGACTGAAGCTTTCTTT.

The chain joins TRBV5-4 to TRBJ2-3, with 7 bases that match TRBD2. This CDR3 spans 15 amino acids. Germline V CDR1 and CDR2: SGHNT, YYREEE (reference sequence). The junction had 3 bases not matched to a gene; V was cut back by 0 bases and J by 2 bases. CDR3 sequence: CASSLGSGDTDTQYF. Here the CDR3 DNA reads TGTGCCAGCAGCTTGGGAAGCGGGGACACAGATACGCAGTATTTT.

CDR3 sequence reads: CASSIIARDYGYTF. CDR3 bases: TGTGCCAGCAGCATAATTGCCCGGGATTACGGCTACACCTTC. V is TRBV6-5 and J is TRBJ1-2; unclear D gene. The CDR3 consists of 14 residues. Germline V gene data show CDR1 as MNHEY and CDR2 as SVGAGI. V gave up 6 bases and J gave up 8 bases, with 19 bases separating them.

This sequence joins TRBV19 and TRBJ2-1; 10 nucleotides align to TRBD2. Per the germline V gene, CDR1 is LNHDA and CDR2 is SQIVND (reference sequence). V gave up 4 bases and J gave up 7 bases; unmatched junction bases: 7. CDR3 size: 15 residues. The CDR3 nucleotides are TGTGCCAGTAGTACTCTAGCGGGAGTTAAGAATGAGCAGTTCTTC. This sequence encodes CASSTLAGVKNEQFF.

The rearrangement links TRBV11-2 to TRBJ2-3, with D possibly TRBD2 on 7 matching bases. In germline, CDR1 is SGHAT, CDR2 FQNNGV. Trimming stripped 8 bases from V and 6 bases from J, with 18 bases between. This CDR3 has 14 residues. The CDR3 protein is CASGGGHPRDTQYF. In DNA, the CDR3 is TGTGCCAGCGGGGGGGGGCACCCTCGCGATACGCAGTATTTT.